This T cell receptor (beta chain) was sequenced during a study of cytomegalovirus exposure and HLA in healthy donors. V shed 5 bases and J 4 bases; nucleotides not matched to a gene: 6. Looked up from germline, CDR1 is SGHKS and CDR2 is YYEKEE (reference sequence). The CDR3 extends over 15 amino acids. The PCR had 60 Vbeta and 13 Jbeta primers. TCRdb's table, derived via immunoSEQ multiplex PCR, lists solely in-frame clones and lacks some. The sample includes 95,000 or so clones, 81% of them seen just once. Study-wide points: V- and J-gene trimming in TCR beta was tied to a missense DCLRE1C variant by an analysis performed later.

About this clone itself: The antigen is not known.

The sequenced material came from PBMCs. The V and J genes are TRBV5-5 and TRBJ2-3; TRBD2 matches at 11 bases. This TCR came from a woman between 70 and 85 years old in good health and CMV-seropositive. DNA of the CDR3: TGTGCCAGCAGATTGACTAGCGGGACCCCAGATACGCAGTATTTT. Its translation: CASRLTSGTPDTQYF.